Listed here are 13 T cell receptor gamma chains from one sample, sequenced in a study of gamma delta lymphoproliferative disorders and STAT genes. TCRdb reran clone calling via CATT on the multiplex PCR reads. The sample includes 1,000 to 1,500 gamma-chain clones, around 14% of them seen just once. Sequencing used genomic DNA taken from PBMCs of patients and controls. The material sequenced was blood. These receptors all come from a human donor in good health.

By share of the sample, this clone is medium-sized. The CDR3 reads CALWEVPNYKKLF. DNA for the CDR3: TGTGCCTTGTGGGAGGTCCCTAATTATAAGAAACTCTTT. This chain joins TRGV9 and TRGJ1 or TRGJ2. Assignment of the J gene here rests on matching the DNA to germline, because TCRdb gives none. This CDR3 comprises 13 residues. The germline V gene encodes CDR1 GITISATS and CDR2 ISYDGTV (reference sequence). With 1 base clipped from V and 5 bases from J, the junction kept 5 bases outside the gene matches.

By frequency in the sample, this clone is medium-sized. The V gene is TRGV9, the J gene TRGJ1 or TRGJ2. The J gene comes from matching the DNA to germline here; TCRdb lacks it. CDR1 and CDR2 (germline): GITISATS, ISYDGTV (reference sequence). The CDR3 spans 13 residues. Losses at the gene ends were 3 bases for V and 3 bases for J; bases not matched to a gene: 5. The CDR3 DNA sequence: TGTGCCTTGTGGGAGTTGTTTTATTATAAGAAACTCTTT. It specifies CALWELFYYKKLF.

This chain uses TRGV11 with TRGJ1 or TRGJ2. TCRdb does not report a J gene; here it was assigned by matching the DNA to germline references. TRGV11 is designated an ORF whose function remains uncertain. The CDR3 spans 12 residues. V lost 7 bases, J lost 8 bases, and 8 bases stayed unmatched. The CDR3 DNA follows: TGTGCCTGCTGGATAGGCACGGATAAGAAACTCTTT. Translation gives CACWIGTDKKLF.

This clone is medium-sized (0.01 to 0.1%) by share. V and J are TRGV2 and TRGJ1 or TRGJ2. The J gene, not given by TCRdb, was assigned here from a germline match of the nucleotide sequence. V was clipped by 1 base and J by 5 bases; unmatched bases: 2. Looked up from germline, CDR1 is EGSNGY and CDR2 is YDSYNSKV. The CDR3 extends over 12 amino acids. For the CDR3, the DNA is TGTGCCACCTGGGACGGCGATTATAAGAAACTCTTT. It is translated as CATWDGDYKKLF.

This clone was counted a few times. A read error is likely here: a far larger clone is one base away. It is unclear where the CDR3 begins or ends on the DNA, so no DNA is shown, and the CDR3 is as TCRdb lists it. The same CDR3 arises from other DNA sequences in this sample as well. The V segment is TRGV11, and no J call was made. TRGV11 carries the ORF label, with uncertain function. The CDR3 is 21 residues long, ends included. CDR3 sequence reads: CTTVPAGLGTGGGSSDWIKTF.

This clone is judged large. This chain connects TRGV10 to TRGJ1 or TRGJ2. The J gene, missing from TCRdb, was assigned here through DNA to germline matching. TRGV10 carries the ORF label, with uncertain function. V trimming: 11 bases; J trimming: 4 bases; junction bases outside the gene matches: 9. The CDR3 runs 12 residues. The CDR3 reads CAAPEGYYKKLF. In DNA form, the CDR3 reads TGTGCTGCGCCGGAGGGGTATTATAAGAAACTCTTT.

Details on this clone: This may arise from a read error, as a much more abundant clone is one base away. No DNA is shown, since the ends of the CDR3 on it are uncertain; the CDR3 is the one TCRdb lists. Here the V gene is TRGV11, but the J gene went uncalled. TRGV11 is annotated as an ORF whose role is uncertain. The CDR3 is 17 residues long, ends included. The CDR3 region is CTTVPAGLGLEGWFKIF.

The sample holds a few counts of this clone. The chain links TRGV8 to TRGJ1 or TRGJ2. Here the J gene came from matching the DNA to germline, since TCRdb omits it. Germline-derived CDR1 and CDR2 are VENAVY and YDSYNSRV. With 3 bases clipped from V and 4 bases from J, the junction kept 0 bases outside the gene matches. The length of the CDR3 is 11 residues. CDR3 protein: CATWDYYKKLF. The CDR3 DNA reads TGTGCCACCTGGGATTATTATAAGAAACTCTTT.

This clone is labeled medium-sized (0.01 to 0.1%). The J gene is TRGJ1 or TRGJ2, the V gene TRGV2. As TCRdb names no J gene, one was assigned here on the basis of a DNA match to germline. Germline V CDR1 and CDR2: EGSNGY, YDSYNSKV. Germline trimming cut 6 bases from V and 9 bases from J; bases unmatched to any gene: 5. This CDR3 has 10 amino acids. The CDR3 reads CATWPPKKLF. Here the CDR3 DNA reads TGTGCCACCTGGCCCCCTAAGAAACTCTTT.

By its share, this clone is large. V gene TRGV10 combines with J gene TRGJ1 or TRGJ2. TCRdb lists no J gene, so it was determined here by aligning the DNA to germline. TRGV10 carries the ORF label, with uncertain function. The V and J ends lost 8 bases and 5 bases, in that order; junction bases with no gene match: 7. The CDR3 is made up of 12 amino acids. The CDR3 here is CAAWDFDYKKLF. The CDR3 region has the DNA TGTGCTGCGTGGGATTTCGATTATAAGAAACTCTTT.

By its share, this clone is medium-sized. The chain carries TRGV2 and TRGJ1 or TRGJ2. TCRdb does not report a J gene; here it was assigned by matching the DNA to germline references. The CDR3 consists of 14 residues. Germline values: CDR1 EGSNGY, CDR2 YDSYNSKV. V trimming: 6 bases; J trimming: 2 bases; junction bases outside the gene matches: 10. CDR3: CATWTKGDYYKKLF. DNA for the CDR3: TGTGCCACCTGGACGAAGGGGGATTATTATAAGAAACTCTTT.

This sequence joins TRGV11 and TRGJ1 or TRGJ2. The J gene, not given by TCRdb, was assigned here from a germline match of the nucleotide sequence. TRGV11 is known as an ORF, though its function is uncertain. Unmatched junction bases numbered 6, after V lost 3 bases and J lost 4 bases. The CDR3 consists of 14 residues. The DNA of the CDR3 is TGTGCCTGCTGGATTAGGGAAGAATATTATAAGAAACTCTTT. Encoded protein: CACWIREEYYKKLF.

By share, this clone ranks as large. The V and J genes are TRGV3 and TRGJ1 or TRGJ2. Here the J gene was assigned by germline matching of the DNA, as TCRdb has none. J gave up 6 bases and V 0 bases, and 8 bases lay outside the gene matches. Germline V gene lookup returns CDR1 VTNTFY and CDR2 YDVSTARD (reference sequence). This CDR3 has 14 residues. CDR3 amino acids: CATWDRRSGYKKLF. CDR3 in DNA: TGTGCCACCTGGGACAGGCGCAGCGGTTATAAGAAACTCTTT.